Shown below are 30 T cell receptor beta chains from a single sample sequenced in a study of cytomegalovirus exposure and HLA in healthy donors. PCR primers comprised 60 Vbeta and 13 Jbeta primers. TCRdb's copy holds only in-frame clones and misses some; the assay was immunoSEQ multiplex PCR. The data show about 160,000 clones, with around 78% seen just once and 6.5% to 8.5% held by the top ten. Sample: PBMCs. These receptors were taken from a woman aged 35 to 49 in good health and CMV-seropositive.

V and J are TRBV5-1 and TRBJ1-1, with 8 positions matching TRBD1. The CDR3 loop spans 14 amino acids. Germline CDR1 and CDR2: SGHRS and YFSETQ. V trimming: 2 bases; J trimming: 4 bases; junction bases outside the gene matches: 4. The CDR3 reads CASSFEDRVTEAFF. For the CDR3, the DNA is TGCGCCAGCAGCTTTGAGGACAGGGTCACTGAAGCTTTCTTT.

The rearrangement links TRBV5-4 to TRBJ2-1; 7 positions agree with TRBD1. There are 13 residues in the CDR3. V was clipped by 5 bases and J by 9 bases; unmatched bases: 8. Germline values: CDR1 SGHNT, CDR2 YYREEE (reference sequence). CDR3 sequence reads: CASSYGQALEQFF. The CDR3 nucleotides are TGTGCCAGCAGTTATGGACAGGCACTTGAGCAGTTCTTC.

The gene calls are TRBV5-1 and TRBJ2-3; TRBD2 matches at 9 bases. The V segment lost 2 bases and the J segment 1 base; nucleotides outside the gene matches: 5. Germline V gene data show CDR1 as SGHRS and CDR2 as YFSETQ. The CDR3 has 16 amino acids. CDR3 nucleotides: TGCGCCAGCAGCTTCACTTTAGCGGGGGGCACAGATACGCAGTATTTT. The encoded protein is CASSFTLAGGTDTQYF.

The sample holds a few counts of this clone. This sequence joins TRBV4-1 and TRBJ1-2; 9 nucleotides agree with TRBD1. CDR1 is MGHRA, CDR2 YSYEKL, per germline. This CDR3 is built from 16 residues. Trimming cost V 0 bases and J 4 bases; bases outside gene matches: 6. The CDR3 protein is CASSQDLGQGGYGYTF. The CDR3 coding sequence is TGCGCCAGCAGCCAAGACTTGGGACAGGGCGGCTATGGCTACACCTTC.

About this clone: No conserved phenylalanine or tryptophan is present at the end of the CDR3, so a read error is the likely explanation. The CDR3 coding sequence is TGTGCCAGCAGCTTGGGCGGACGGGAAGCTAACTATGGCTACACCCTC. This translates into CASSLGGREANYGYTL. The chain has TRBV5-6 and TRBJ1-2, with D unclear. The CDR3 loop spans 16 amino acids. Germline CDR1 reads SGHDT; CDR2 reads YYEEEE. Trimming removed 0 bases at V and 0 bases at J, with 12 bases between.

V gene TRBV9 combines with J gene TRBJ2-7; 9 bases align to TRBD1. This CDR3 is 15 amino acids long. Unmatched junction bases numbered 6, after V lost 3 bases and J lost 2 bases. Germline loops: CDR1 SGDLS, CDR2 YYNGEE. Here the CDR3 DNA reads TGTGCCAGCAGCGCCGGGACAGGGAAAACCTACGAGCAGTACTTC. Its translation: CASSAGTGKTYEQYF.

The chain links TRBV9 to TRBJ2-1; 11 bases match TRBD1. There are 16 residues in the CDR3. CDR1 is SGDLS, CDR2 YYNGEE, per germline. The trim removed 2 bases at V and 7 bases at J, leaving 8 bases unmatched. CDR3 sequence reads: CASSVAGQGGLNEQFF. CDR3 bases: TGTGCCAGCAGCGTGGCGGGACAGGGGGGACTTAATGAGCAGTTCTTC.

This rearrangement joins TRBV19 to TRBJ1-5, with D possibly TRBD1 on 5 matching bases. V was clipped by 2 bases and J by 8 bases, with 13 bases between them. CDR1 and CDR2 (germline): LNHDA, SQIVND (reference sequence). The CDR3 is 14 amino acids. CDR3 residues: CASSILGGVKPQHF. DNA for the CDR3: TGTGCCAGTAGTATATTGGGGGGGGTGAAGCCCCAGCATTTT.

The chain recombines TRBV7-6 with TRBJ1-1; TRBD1 matches at 9 bases. Germline CDR1 SGHVS, CDR2 FNYEAQ. With 5 bases clipped from V and 7 bases from J, the junction kept 5 bases outside the gene matches. The CDR3 extends over 13 amino acids. DNA for the CDR3: TGTGCCAGCAGCAAGGGACAGGGTTTTGAAGCTTTCTTT. It codes for CASSKGQGFEAFF.

The chain employs TRBV5-1 and TRBJ2-1; D may be TRBD2 (7 bases). The germline V and J ends were trimmed by 0 bases and 6 bases, with 16 bases remaining between them. CDR1 is SGHRS and CDR2 is YFSETQ in the germline V gene. This CDR3 comprises 16 residues. CDR3 DNA sequence: TGCGCCAGCAGCTTGGTCGGGGGGCGAATTTCCAATGAGCAGTTCTTC. Protein sequence: CASSLVGGRISNEQFF.

The rearrangement links TRBV29-1 to TRBJ2-5, with 7 bases fitting TRBD2. The CDR3 has 13 amino acids. V lost 6 bases to trimming and J lost 9 bases; unmatched junction nucleotides: 13. Germline CDR1 SQVTM, CDR2 ANQGSEA. CDR3 sequence reads: CSVRGGARESQYF. DNA for the CDR3: TGCAGCGTAAGGGGAGGGGCCAGGGAATCCCAGTACTTC.

V gene TRBV6-5 combines with J gene TRBJ1-2, with D tentatively TRBD1 (5 bases). Trimming cost V 6 bases and J 4 bases, with 9 bases left between them. Germline V gene data show CDR1 as MNHEY and CDR2 as SVGAGI. CDR3 length equals 12 residues. Here the CDR3 DNA reads TGTGCCAGCAGGGGGGGTGGCTATGGCTACACCTTC. Protein sequence: CASRGGGYGYTF.

Only a few counts were recorded for this clone. The chain employs TRBV7-8 and TRBJ1-2; D unclear. Trimming left V 10 bases short and J 8 bases short, with 8 bases between. The CDR3 length is 9 residues. Germline V gives CDR1 SGHVS, CDR2 FQNEAQ. The CDR3 nucleotides are TGTGCCACCACTTGGGGCTACACCTTC. This gives the protein CATTWGYTF.

The chain carries TRBV28 and TRBJ2-7, with TRBD1 identical over 8 bases. V gave up 5 bases and J gave up 5 bases; unmatched junction bases: 11. The V gene's germline CDR1 is MDHEN and CDR2 SYDVKM. The CDR3 has 15 residues. The CDR3 sequence: CASSPPRTGSHEQYF. The CDR3 region has the DNA TGTGCCAGCAGTCCACCTCGGACAGGGTCCCACGAGCAGTACTTC.

This clone was seen only once. Here the CDR3 reads CASSREMTLLTEAFF. The DNA for the CDR3 is TGTGCCAGTAGTCGGGAAATGACCCTCCTCACTGAAGCTTTCTTT. The chain has TRBV19 and TRBJ1-1; D unresolved. The CDR3 has 15 residues. Trimming removed 5 bases from V and 4 bases from J, with 17 bases in between. Germline CDR1 is LNHDA and CDR2 is SQIVND (reference sequence).

The V gene is TRBV18, the J gene TRBJ2-7, with a tentative D call TRBD2 (5 bases). This CDR3 contains 15 residues. Between the trimmed V and J ends, which lost 4 bases and 2 bases, there was a span of 15 bases. Germline assignment: CDR1 KGHSH and CDR2 LQKENI. The CDR3 DNA sequence: TGTGCCAGCTCACAATCTCGGGGAGCAACCTACGAGCAGTACTTC. This encodes CASSQSRGATYEQYF.

The chain joins TRBV5-1 to TRBJ2-1; 9 bases align to TRBD1. The trim removed 0 bases at V and 9 bases at J, leaving 7 bases unmatched. Germline assignment: CDR1 SGHRS and CDR2 YFSETQ. The CDR3 has 15 amino acids. The CDR3 sequence: CASSLGGTGNTEQFF. Here the CDR3 DNA reads TGCGCCAGCAGCTTGGGGGGGACAGGGAATACTGAGCAGTTCTTC. Supplemented by reference TRBV5-1 and TRBJ2-1, the full variable domain reads KAGVTQTPRYLIKTRGQQVTLSCSPISGHRSVSWYQQTPGQGLQFLFEYFSETQRNKGNFPGRFSGRQFSNSRSEMNVSTLELGDSALYLCASSLGGTGNTEQFFGPGTRLTVL.

This sequence joins TRBV7-2 and TRBJ1-2, with 7 bases matching TRBD1. Germline values: CDR1 SGHTA, CDR2 FQGNSA. V lost 4 bases and J lost 4; bases outside the gene matches: 6. The CDR3 length is 14 residues. The CDR3 sequence: CASSSSGGLYGYTF. CDR3 nucleotides: TGTGCCAGCAGCTCATCAGGGGGACTCTATGGCTACACCTTC.

The V and J genes are TRBV30 and TRBJ2-7; the D gene is possibly TRBD2 (6 bases). This CDR3 comprises 13 residues. Germline lookup yields CDR1 GTSNPN and CDR2 SVGIG (reference sequence). CDR3 in amino acids: CALERGSSYEQYF. CDR3 DNA sequence: TGTGCACTCGAACGGGGGAGCTCCTACGAGCAGTACTTC.

The chain joins TRBV2 to TRBJ1-1, with 8 nucleotides matching TRBD1. Trimming cost V 6 bases and J 0 bases; bases outside gene matches: 3. Germline assignment: CDR1 SNHLY and CDR2 FYNNEI. This CDR3 has 14 residues. The CDR3 loop reads CASRETGVNTEAFF. DNA of the CDR3: TGTGCCAGCAGAGAGACAGGGGTGAACACTGAAGCTTTCTTT.

The chain combines TRBV11-3 with TRBJ2-2; 8 bases line up with TRBD2. V gave up 5 bases and J gave up 6 bases; unmatched junction bases: 5. This CDR3 spans 14 amino acids. CDR1 and CDR2 (germline): SGHNT, YENEEA. The CDR3 loop reads CASSRGGNAGELFF. CDR3 nucleotide sequence: TGTGCCAGCAGCCGGGGGGGTAATGCCGGGGAGCTGTTTTTT.

V is TRBV7-2 and J is TRBJ2-7, with D perhaps TRBD2 (5 bases). The CDR3 runs to 16 residues. Trimming took off 5 bases at V and 2 bases at J, with 19 bases between the two ends. In germline, CDR1 is SGHTA, CDR2 FQGNSA. CDR3 residues: CASSPEGQLGTYEQYF. In DNA, the CDR3 is TGTGCCAGCAGCCCCGAGGGTCAATTGGGGACCTACGAGCAGTACTTC.

The V and J genes are TRBV5-8 and TRBJ2-5, with D possibly being TRBD2 (5 bases). The CDR3 covers 14 residues. Germline V gene lookup returns CDR1 SGHTS and CDR2 YDEGEE. Trimming shortened V by 1 base and J by 5 bases, and 12 bases separated the two germline ends. DNA of the CDR3: TGTGCCAGCAGCTTGACGGGATTCAGGGAGACCCAGTACTTC. Protein product: CASSLTGFRETQYF.

V and J are TRBV5-5 and TRBJ1-2; TRBD1 matches 12 bases. The germline V gene has CDR1 SGHKS and CDR2 YYEKEE (reference sequence). V lost 1 base, J lost 4 bases, and 5 bases stayed unmatched. CDR3 length: 16 amino acids. The CDR3 DNA sequence: TGTGCCAGCAGCTTGATTGGGACAGGGGGCGGCTATGGCTACACCTTC. Translated, it gives CASSLIGTGGGYGYTF. Using reference TRBV5-5 and TRBJ1-2 for the parts outside the CDR3, the full variable domain is DAGVTQSPTHLIKTRGQQVTLRCSPISGHKSVSWYQQVLGQGPQFIFQYYEKEERGRGNFPDRFSARQFPNYSSELNVNALLLGDSALYLCASSLIGTGGGYGYTFGSGTRLTVV.

The V and J genes are TRBV19 and TRBJ1-1, with a weak D call TRBD1 (6 bases). Germline CDR1 is LNHDA and CDR2 is SQIVND (reference sequence). With 6 bases removed from V and 4 bases from J, the gap between germline ends came to 21 bases. The CDR3 has 16 residues. The CDR3 sequence is CASSGGAPGRGTEAFF. Written as DNA, the CDR3 is TGTGCCAGTAGCGGGGGGGCGCCAGGGAGGGGCACTGAAGCTTTCTTT. The complete variable domain, with remaining parts taken from reference TRBV19 and TRBJ1-1, reads DGGITQSPKYLFRKEGQNVTLSCEQNLNHDAMYWYRQDPGQGLRLIYYSQIVNDFQKGDIAEGYSVSREKKESFPLTVTSAQKNPTAFYLCASSGGAPGRGTEAFFGQGTRLTVV.

The V gene is TRBV29-1, the J gene TRBJ2-1, with D possibly being TRBD1 (5 bases). Germline lookup yields CDR1 SQVTM and CDR2 ANQGSEA. The CDR3 runs to 11 residues. V shed 7 bases and J shed 5 bases, with 9 bases lying between them. The CDR3 here is CSATVHNEQFF. The CDR3 bases are TGCAGCGCGACAGTACACAATGAGCAGTTCTTC.

The chain has TRBV5-1 and TRBJ2-2; 7 bases line up with TRBD1. Trimming at V came to 4 bases and at J to 6 bases, leaving 9 bases not matched to a gene. Germline assignment: CDR1 SGHRS and CDR2 YFSETQ. The CDR3 totals 15 residues. The CDR3 sequence: CASSLRQGGAGELFF. The CDR3, as DNA: TGCGCCAGCAGCCTGAGACAGGGCGGCGCCGGGGAGCTGTTTTTT.

V is TRBV13 and J is TRBJ1-1; TRBD1 matches at 7 bases. The CDR3 contains 20 residues. V lost 2 bases and J lost 6; bases outside the gene matches: 24. Per the germline V gene, CDR1 is PRHDT and CDR2 is FYEKMQ (reference sequence). CDR3 in amino acids: CASSLTPGNRGRSLRPEAFF. In DNA, the CDR3 is TGTGCCAGCAGCTTAACCCCCGGCAACAGGGGTAGGTCCCTTCGGCCTGAAGCTTTCTTT.

This chain connects TRBV7-2 to TRBJ2-7; D is possibly TRBD2 (7 bases). CDR1 and CDR2 (germline): SGHTA, FQGNSA. V was cut by 5 bases and J by 2 bases, with 16 bases left in between. The CDR3 has 15 residues. The CDR3 DNA is TGTGCCAGCAGCGAAAGGGGGGGTCCACCCTACGAGCAGTACTTC. Its translation is CASSERGGPPYEQYF.

The chain carries TRBV11-3 and TRBJ2-5, with 9 bases aligning to TRBD1. The germline V gene encodes CDR1 SGHNT and CDR2 YENEEA. J was trimmed by 1 base and V by 5 bases; bases with no gene match: 5. The CDR3 is 15 amino acids. For the CDR3, the DNA is TGTGCCAGCAGCAAACGACAGGGGGGCCAAGAGACCCAGTACTTC. It codes for CASSKRQGGQETQYF.